This T cell receptor (beta chain) emerged from a study of human T cells and chemical hapten exposure. Study background: Skin of the upper inner arm, approximately 2 cm by approximately 2 cm, received 2% DPC for sensitization. TCR yields differed between samples (mainly from small differences in pooled library volume).

The library labeled individual cDNA molecules by adding unique molecular identifiers to them. TCRdb independently ran MiXCR on the RACE reads; one entry per CDR3 protein. The data show 150,000 to 200,000 distinct CDR3 sequences, around 15% seen once. The CDR3 totals 13 residues. CDR1 and CDR2 (germline): MNHEY, SVGEGT. V lost 5 bases, J lost 6 bases, and 11 bases lay in between. Time point: patch test 1, 2 weeks after DPC sensitization. Described treatment: therapeutic diphenylcyclopropenone sensitization with weekly scalp DPC. This clonotype occurred once. This chain joins TRBV6-2 or TRBV6-3 and TRBJ2-1; D remains unclear. This clonotype was obtained from a woman in her twenties or thirties with alopecia areata. Some clones in this sample may be carry-over from other donors' samples. The sequencing used whole blood, collected in connection with sensitization to the hapten diphenylcyclopropenone (DPC). The CDR3: CASSLQRRNEQFF. As DNA, the CDR3 is TGTGCCAGCAGTCTACAGAGACGCAATGAGCAGTTCTTC.